This is a list of T cell receptor beta chains from one sample in a study of blood T cell repertoires in COVID-19. The data were produced by immunoSEQ multiplex PCR, yet TCRdb's version contains in-frame clones alone and is incomplete. The sample yields some 110,000 clones, about 85% seen once. The material sequenced was peripheral blood. The receptors come from a middle-aged man with acute or convalescent COVID-19. Each CDR3 is given with its conserved first and last residue. Clone size is stated in some rows and not others, as once, few, many or a class when expanded.

J gene | clone size | V gene | CDR3 protein
TRBJ1-6 | - | TRBV25-1 | CASSPGGSYNSPLHF
TRBJ1-6 | few | TRBV5-5 | CASSHGQGEGTSPLHF
TRBJ1-2 | - | TRBV18 | CASSPLRGTTGYTF
TRBJ1-6 | - | TRBV29-1 | CSVGETANSPLHF
TRBJ1-1 | - | TRBV19 | CATIRGHTNTEAFF
TRBJ2-5 | - | TRBV6-1 | CASSEGSRKLETQYF
TRBJ2-3 | - | TRBV24-1 | CATSDSGPTDTQYF
TRBJ2-3 | once | TRBV28 | CASRFLSGSTDTQYF
TRBJ1-6 | - | TRBV2 | CASRIDRSSYNSPLHF
TRBJ1-6 | - | TRBV12-3/TRBV12-4 | CASSLTGDSPLHF
TRBJ1-2 | - | TRBV7-8 | CASSRGSYGYTF
TRBJ2-3 | - | TRBV29-1 | CSVESSGPSTDTQYF
TRBJ2-5 | - | TRBV28 | CASRGAGTKETQYF
TRBJ2-2 | - | TRBV5-6 | CASSFETGSGTGELFF
TRBJ2-2 | - | TRBV28 | CASSLGTRQSGELFF
TRBJ1-5 | - | TRBV27 | CASSFNFNQPQHF
TRBJ1-4 | - | TRBV11-2 | CASSLDRDNEKLFF
TRBJ2-1 | few | TRBV2 | CASSDRWRSAYEQFF
TRBJ2-7 | - | TRBV4-1 | CASSQDPRGWGYEQYF
TRBJ1-1 | - | TRBV4-3 | CASSQDRGVGTEAFF
TRBJ1-1 | - | TRBV7-8 | CASSSGQLNTEAFF
TRBJ1-1 | once | TRBV19 | CASSIGGPFSTEAFF
TRBJ2-7 | - | TRBV5-5 | CASRLGLAASYEQYF